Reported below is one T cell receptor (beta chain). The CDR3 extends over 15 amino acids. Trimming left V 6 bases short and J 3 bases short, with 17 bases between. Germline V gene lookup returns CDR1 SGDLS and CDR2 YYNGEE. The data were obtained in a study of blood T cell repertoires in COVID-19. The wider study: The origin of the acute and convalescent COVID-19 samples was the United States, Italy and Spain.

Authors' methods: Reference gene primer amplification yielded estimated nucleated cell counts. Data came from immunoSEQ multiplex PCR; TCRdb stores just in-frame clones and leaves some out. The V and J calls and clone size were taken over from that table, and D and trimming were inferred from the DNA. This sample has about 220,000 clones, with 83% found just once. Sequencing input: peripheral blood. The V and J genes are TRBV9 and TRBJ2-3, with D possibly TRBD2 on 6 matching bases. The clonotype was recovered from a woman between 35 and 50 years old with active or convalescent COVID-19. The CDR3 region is CASTPWGRGTDTQYF. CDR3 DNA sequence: TGTGCCAGCACCCCGTGGGGACGGGGGACAGATACGCAGTATTTT.